Below, 12 T cell receptor beta chains from the same sample are listed, as sequenced in a study of blood T cell repertoires in COVID-19. The data were produced by immunoSEQ multiplex PCR, yet TCRdb's version contains in-frame clones alone and is incomplete. This sample has over 150,000 clones, with roughly 84% found just once. Sequences were obtained from peripheral blood. The receptors come from a man between 45 and 60 years old with COVID-19, enrolled during active disease.

V and J are TRBV9 and TRBJ2-2; tentatively, D is TRBD1 (6 bases). Looked up from germline, CDR1 is SGDLS and CDR2 is YYNGEE. Trimming shortened V by 4 bases and J by 0 bases, and 13 bases separated the two germline ends. The length of the CDR3 is 16 residues. CDR3 region: CASSPLGAANTGELFF. The CDR3 DNA reads as TGTGCCAGCAGCCCCCTGGGGGCCGCGAACACCGGGGAGCTGTTTTTT.

This clone was observed a handful of times. The chain combines TRBV7-2 with TRBJ2-3; D possibly corresponds to TRBD2 (7 bases). Trimming removed 1 base from V and 6 bases from J, with 14 bases in between. This CDR3 contains 15 residues. Germline V gene data show CDR1 as SGHTA and CDR2 as FQGNSA. CDR3 protein: CASSLDRGAGDTQYF. The DNA for the CDR3 is TGTGCCAGCAGCTTAGACCGGGGGGCCGGGGATACGCAGTATTTT. The whole variable domain, filled in from reference TRBV7-2 and TRBJ2-3, reads GAGVSQSPSNKVTEKGKDVELRCDPISGHTALYWYRQSLGQGLEFLIYFQGNSAPDKSGLPSDRFSAERTGGSVSTLTIQRTQQEDSAVYLCASSLDRGAGDTQYFGPGTRLTVL.

This clone has a handful of counts. The chain is built from TRBV18 and TRBJ2-7; 14 bases fit TRBD2. The CDR3 covers 17 residues. V shed 5 bases and J 4 bases; nucleotides not matched to a gene: 10. The germline V gene encodes CDR1 KGHSH and CDR2 LQKENI. CDR3 sequence (DNA): TGTGCCAGCTCATCCGGACTAGCGGGAGGAGGGGCTTACGAGCAGTACTTC. This sequence encodes CASSSGLAGGGAYEQYF.

This clone was detected only a few times. The V gene is TRBV28, the J gene TRBJ2-3; TRBD2 agrees at 7 bases. This CDR3 region has 17 residues. Germline assignment: CDR1 MDHEN and CDR2 SYDVKM. V lost 7 bases and J lost 0; bases outside the gene matches: 13. The CDR3 DNA reads TGTGCCAGCACCCCATCGGGACTACCAATCAGCACAGATACGCAGTATTTT. As protein: CASTPSGLPISTDTQYF.

The chain recombines TRBV11-3 with TRBJ2-1, with TRBD2 matching 10 bases. The germline V gene has CDR1 SGHNT and CDR2 YENEEA. Unmatched junction bases numbered 8, after V lost 6 bases and J lost 9 bases. The CDR3 extends over 14 amino acids. The CDR3 is CASSASGSQVEQFF. The CDR3 DNA is TGTGCCAGCAGTGCTAGCGGGAGTCAGGTTGAGCAGTTCTTC. The full variable domain, with the rest looked up from reference TRBV11-3 and TRBJ2-1, is EAGVVQSPRYKIIEKKQPVAFWCNPISGHNTLYWYLQNLGQGPELLIRYENEEAVDDSQLPKDRFSAERLKGVDSTLKIQPAELGDSAVYLCASSASGSQVEQFFGPGTRLTVL.

This clone was counted many times. The rearrangement uses TRBV19 and TRBJ2-7; TRBD2 might be the D (5 bases). The V gene's germline CDR1 is LNHDA and CDR2 SQIVND (reference sequence). V lost 7 bases and J lost 2, with 12 bases in between. The CDR3 has 13 residues. The CDR3 DNA is TGTGCCAGTATGGGGAGTTTGCCCTACGAGCAGTACTTC. It specifies CASMGSLPYEQYF.

The chain carries TRBV6-1 and TRBJ1-5; possible D gene TRBD1, 6 bases. Germline V gives CDR1 MNHNS, CDR2 SASEGT. This CDR3 is built from 16 residues. The germline V and J ends were trimmed by 0 bases and 4 bases, with 13 bases remaining between them. CDR3 nucleotide sequence: TGTGCCAGCAGTGAAGCATACGGGGACATTAATCAGCCCCAGCATTTT. Its translation is CASSEAYGDINQPQHF.

The chain employs TRBV7-2 and TRBJ2-3, with D perhaps matching TRBD2 (7 bases). The germline V and J ends were trimmed by 0 bases and 2 bases, with 9 bases remaining between them. Germline loops: CDR1 SGHTA, CDR2 FQGNSA. The CDR3 runs to 15 residues. The CDR3 loop reads CASSLAGGPTDTQYF. CDR3 coding DNA: TGTGCCAGCAGCTTAGCGGGGGGGCCCACAGATACGCAGTATTTT.

This sequence joins TRBV25-1 and TRBJ2-1; D is ambiguous. V lost 2 bases, J lost 4 bases, and 12 bases lay in between. The length of the CDR3 is 15 residues. Germline V gene sequence: CDR1 MGHDK, CDR2 SYGVNS. The CDR3 loop reads CASSEPRLVYNEQFF. For the CDR3, the DNA is TGTGCCAGCAGTGAACCTAGATTGGTATACAATGAGCAGTTCTTC.

The rearrangement uses TRBV6-5 and TRBJ2-7; D perhaps matches TRBD1 (5 bases). This CDR3 comprises 13 residues. The germline V gene has CDR1 MNHEY and CDR2 SVGAGI. The V gene lost 4 bases and the J gene lost 3 bases, with 10 bases spanning the gap. CDR3 sequence (DNA): TGTGCCAGCAGTTCCGTAGACAGCTACGAGCAGTACTTC. It encodes CASSSVDSYEQYF.

The V call is TRBV27, the J call TRBJ2-5, with D perhaps TRBD1 or TRBD2 (12 bases each). This CDR3 is 21 amino acids long. CDR1 MNHEY and CDR2 SMNVEV come from the germline V gene (reference sequence). The V gene lost 2 bases and the J gene lost 4 bases, with 32 bases spanning the gap. For the CDR3, the DNA is TGTGCCAGCAGTTTAAAACCGGGACAGGGGGCTCTAGCGGGAGGGGGAGAGACCCAGTACTTC. Residues: CASSLKPGQGALAGGGETQYF.

This chain joins TRBV2 and TRBJ2-7; possible D gene TRBD1, 5 bases. Germline lookup yields CDR1 SNHLY and CDR2 FYNNEI. The V gene lost 6 bases and the J gene lost 1 base, with 22 bases spanning the gap. This CDR3 has 17 residues. The CDR3 protein is CASSPKFSTVSSYEQYF. In nucleotides, the CDR3 is TGTGCCAGCAGCCCTAAATTTTCGACAGTCTCTTCCTACGAGCAGTACTTC.